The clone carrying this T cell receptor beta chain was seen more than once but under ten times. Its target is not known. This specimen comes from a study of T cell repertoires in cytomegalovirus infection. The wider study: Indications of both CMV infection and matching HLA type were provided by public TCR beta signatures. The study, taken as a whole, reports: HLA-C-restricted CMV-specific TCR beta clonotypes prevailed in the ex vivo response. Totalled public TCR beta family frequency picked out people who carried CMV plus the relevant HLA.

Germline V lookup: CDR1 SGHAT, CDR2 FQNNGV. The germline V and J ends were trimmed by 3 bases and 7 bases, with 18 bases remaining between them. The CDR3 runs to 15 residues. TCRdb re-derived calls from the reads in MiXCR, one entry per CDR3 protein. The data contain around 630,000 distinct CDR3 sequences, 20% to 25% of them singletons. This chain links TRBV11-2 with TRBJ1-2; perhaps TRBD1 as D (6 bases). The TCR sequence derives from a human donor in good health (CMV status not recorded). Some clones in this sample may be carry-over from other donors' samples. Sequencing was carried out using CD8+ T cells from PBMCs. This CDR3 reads CASSFHSQGGVGYTF. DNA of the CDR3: TGTGCCAGCAGCTTCCATTCACAGGGTGGAGTTGGCTACACCTTC.